The subject of this entry is one T cell receptor (beta chain). Its antigen is unknown. These data belong to a study of T cell repertoires in cytomegalovirus infection. Across the study: The authors used CMV epitopes that were HLA-C-restricted (recently identified) and HLA-B-restricted (well studied). Study results and caveats: Within the response measured ex vivo, HLA-C-restricted CMV-specific TCR beta clonotypes were dominant.

Trimming took off 0 bases at V and 1 base at J, with 10 bases between the two ends. Germline CDR1 is MNHEY and CDR2 is SVGAGI. The length of the CDR3 is 16 residues. From the reads, TCRdb called clonotypes with MiXCR, one entry per CDR3 protein. The data contain approximately 34,000 distinct CDR3 sequences, just over 50% of them singletons. Sequencing used CD8+ T cells from cultured PBMCs, obtained from culture after CMV antigen stimulation. The V gene is TRBV6-5, the J gene TRBJ2-1; D call uncertain. This sequence originates from a human donor in good health (CMV status not recorded). Some clones in this sample may be carry-over from other donors' samples. CDR3 in DNA: TGTGCCAGCAGTTACTCGGATTTGGAATCCTACAATGAGCAGTTCTTC. Translation: CASSYSDLESYNEQFF.